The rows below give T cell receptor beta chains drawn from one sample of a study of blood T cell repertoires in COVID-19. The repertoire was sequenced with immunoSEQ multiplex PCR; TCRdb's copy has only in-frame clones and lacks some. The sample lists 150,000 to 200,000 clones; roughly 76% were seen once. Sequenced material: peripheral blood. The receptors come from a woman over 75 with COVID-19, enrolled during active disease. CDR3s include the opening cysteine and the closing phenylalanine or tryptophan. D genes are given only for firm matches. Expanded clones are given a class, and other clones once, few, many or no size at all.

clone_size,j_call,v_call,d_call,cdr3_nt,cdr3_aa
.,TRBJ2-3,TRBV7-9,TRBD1,TGTGCCAGCAGCTATAAGGACAGGGCCGGAGGAGATACGCAGTATTTT,CASSYKDRAGGDTQYF
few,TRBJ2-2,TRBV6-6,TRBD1,TGTGCCAGCAGTCCCGCTCCCGGACAGGGAAAGGACACCGGGGAGCTGTTTTTT,CASSPAPGQGKDTGELFF
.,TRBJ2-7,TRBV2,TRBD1,TGTGCCAGCAGCCCGGACAGGGGTGATTACTACGAGCAGTACTTC,CASSPDRGDYYEQYF
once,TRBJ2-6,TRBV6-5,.,TGTGCCAACGAGGAAGTCTCTGGGGCCAACGTCCTGACTTTC,CANEEVSGANVLTF
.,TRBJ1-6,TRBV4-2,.,TGTGCCAGCAGCCCGCCCTCGGGAGCCCTCCACTTT,CASSPPSGALHF
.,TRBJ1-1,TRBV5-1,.,TGCGCCAGCAGCTTGGAGGGTGGTCAGGGGAACACTGAAGCTTTCTTT,CASSLEGGQGNTEAFF
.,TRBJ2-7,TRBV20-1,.,TGCAGTGCTAGTTCCGGACAGTCCTCCTACGAGCAGTACTTC,CSASSGQSSYEQYF
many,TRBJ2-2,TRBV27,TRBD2,TGTGCCAGCAGTGAGCGGGACCTCACCGGGGAGCTGTTTTTT,CASSERDLTGELFF
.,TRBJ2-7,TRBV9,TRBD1,TGTGCCAGCAGCCCAGGACAGGGCCTCTCCTACGAGCAGTACTTC,CASSPGQGLSYEQYF
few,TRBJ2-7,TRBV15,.,TGTGCCACCAGCAGAGTTTCCTTGACAGTCGACTACGAGCAGTACTTC,CATSRVSLTVDYEQYF
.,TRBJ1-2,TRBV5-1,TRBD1,TGCGCCAGCAGCTTGGTCGGGGACAGGGATGGCTACACCTTC,CASSLVGDRDGYTF